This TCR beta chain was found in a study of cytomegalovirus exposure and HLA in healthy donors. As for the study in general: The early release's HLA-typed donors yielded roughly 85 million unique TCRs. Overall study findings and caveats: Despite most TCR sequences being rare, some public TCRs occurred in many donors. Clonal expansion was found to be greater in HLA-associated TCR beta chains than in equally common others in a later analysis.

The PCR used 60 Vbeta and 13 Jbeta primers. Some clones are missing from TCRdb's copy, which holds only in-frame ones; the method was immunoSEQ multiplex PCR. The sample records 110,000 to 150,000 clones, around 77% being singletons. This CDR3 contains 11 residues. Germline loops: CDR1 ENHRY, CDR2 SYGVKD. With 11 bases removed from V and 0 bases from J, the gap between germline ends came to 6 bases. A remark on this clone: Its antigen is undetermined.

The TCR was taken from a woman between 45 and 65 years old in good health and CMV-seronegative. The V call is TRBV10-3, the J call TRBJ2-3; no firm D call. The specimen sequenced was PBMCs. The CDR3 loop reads CASTSTDTQYF. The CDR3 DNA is TGTGCCTCCACTAGCACAGATACGCAGTATTTT.